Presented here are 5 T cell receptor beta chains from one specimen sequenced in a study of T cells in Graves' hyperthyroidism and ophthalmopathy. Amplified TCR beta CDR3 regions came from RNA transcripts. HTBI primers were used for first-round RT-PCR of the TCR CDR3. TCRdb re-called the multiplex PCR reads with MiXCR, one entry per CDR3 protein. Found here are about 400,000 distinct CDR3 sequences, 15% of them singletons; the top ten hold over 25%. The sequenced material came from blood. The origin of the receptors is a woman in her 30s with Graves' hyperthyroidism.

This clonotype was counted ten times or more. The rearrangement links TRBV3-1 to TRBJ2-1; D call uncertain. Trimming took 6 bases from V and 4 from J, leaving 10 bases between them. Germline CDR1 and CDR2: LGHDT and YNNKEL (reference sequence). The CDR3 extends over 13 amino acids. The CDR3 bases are TGTGCCAGCAGACTTTCCTCTTACAATGAGCAGTTCTTC. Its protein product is CASRLSSYNEQFF.

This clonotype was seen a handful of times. The CDR3 coding sequence is TGTGCCAGCAGCTCACTAGCGGGAAGGGAGCAGTACTTC. This encodes CASSSLAGREQYF. V usage is TRBV7-8 and J usage is TRBJ2-7; TRBD2 agrees at 10 bases. Germline V CDR1 and CDR2: SGHVS, FQNEAQ. The CDR3 extends over 13 amino acids. V trimming: 4 bases; J trimming: 7 bases; junction bases outside the gene matches: 4.

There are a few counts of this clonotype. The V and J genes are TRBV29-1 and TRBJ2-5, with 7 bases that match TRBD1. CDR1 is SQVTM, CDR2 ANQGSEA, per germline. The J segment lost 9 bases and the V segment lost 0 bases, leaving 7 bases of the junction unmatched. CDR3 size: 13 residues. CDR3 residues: CSVEEKGARAQYF. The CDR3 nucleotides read TGCAGCGTTGAAGAAAAGGGGGCGCGCGCCCAGTACTTC.

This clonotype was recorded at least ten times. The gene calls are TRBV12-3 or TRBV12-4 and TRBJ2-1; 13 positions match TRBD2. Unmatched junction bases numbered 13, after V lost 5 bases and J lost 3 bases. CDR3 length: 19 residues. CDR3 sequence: CASSPNLGLAGEIYNEQFF. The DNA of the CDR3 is TGTGCCAGCAGTCCCAACCTTGGACTAGCGGGAGAGATCTACAATGAGCAGTTCTTC.

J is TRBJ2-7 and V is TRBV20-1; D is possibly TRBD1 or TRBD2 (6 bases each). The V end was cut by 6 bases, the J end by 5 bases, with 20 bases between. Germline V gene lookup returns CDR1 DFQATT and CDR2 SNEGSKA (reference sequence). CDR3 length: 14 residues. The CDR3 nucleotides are TGCAGTGCCCGGCTACCTTTGGGGGGCGACGAGCAGTACTTC. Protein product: CSARLPLGGDEQYF.